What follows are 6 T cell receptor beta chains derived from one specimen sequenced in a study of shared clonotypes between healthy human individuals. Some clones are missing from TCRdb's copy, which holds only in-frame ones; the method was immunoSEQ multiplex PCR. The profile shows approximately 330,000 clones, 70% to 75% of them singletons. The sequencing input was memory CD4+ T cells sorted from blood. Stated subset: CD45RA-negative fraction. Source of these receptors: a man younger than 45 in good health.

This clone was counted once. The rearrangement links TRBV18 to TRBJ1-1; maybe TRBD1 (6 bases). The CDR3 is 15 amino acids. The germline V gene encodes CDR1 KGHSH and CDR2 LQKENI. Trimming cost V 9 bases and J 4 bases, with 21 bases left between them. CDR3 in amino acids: CASFTGSSGVTEAFF. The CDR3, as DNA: TGTGCCAGTTTTACAGGGAGCAGCGGGGTCACTGAAGCTTTCTTT.

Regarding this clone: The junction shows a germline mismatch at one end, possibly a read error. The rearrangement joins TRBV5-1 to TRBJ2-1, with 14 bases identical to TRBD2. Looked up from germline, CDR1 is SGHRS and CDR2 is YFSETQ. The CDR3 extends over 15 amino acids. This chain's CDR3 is CASSSWGLAGEGGIF. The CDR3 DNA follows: TGCGCCAGCAGCTCATGGGGACTAGCGGGAGAAGGGGGGATCTTC.

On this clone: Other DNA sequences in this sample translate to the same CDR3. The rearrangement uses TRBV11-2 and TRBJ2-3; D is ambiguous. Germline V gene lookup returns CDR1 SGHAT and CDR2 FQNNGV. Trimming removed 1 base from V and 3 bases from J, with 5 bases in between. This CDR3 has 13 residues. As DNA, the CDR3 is TGTGCCAGCAGCTTAGGTGGGACAGATACGCAGTATTTT. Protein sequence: CASSLGGTDTQYF.

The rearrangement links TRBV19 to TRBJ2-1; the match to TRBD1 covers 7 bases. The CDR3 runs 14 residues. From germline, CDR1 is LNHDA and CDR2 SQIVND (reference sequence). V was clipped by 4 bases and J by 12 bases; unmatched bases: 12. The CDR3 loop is CASSTYGTAVWQFF. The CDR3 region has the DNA TGTGCCAGTAGTACTTACGGGACAGCGGTTTGGCAGTTCTTC.

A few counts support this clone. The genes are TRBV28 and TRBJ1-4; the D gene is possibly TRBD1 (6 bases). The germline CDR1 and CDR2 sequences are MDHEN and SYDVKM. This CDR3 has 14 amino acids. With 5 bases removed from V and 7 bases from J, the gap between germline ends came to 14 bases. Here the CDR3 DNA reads TGTGCCAGCAGTCTGGGGGGGCGAACTGAAAAACTGTTTTTT. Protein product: CASSLGGRTEKLFF. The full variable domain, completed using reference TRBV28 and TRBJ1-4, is DVKVTQSSRYLVKRTGEKVFLECVQDMDHENMFWYRQDPGLGLRLIYFSYDVKMKEKGDIPEGYSVSREKKERFSLILESASTNQTSMYLCASSLGGRTEKLFFGSGTQLSVL.

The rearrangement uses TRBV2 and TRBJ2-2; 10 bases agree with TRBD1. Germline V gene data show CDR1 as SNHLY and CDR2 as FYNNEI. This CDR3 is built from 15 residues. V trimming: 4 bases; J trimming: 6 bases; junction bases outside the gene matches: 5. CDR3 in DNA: TGTGCCAGCAGTGCCGACAGGGGGCGGGCCGGGGAGCTGTTTTTT. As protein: CASSADRGRAGELFF.